This T cell receptor (beta chain) appears in the sequencing data of a study of blood T cell repertoires in COVID-19. Turning to the study itself: Some COVID-19 samples were acute and others convalescent; all came from the United States, Italy and Spain.

V was clipped by 0 bases and J by 8 bases, with 12 bases between them. Per the germline V gene, CDR1 is SGHRS and CDR2 is YFSETQ. This CDR3 has 15 amino acids. Original handling: The authors estimated nucleated cell counts from reference gene primer amplification. Using immunoSEQ multiplex PCR, the repertoire was profiled, and TCRdb retains in-frame clones only, with some absent. The D gene and trimming were derived from the DNA, and the V and J assignments and clone size from that table. The table shows over 150,000 clones, with about 87% occurring only once. V and J are TRBV5-1 and TRBJ1-6, with D possibly matching TRBD1 (6 bases). This TCR came from a man aged 35-49 years with active or convalescent COVID-19. Specimen: peripheral blood. The CDR3 protein is CASSLETGTDSPLHF. As DNA, the CDR3 is TGCGCCAGCAGCTTGGAAACAGGGACCGATTCACCCCTCCACTTT.